The entry below describes one T cell receptor beta chain. It lacks a known antigen. Base qualities are not provided; no much larger clone lies one nucleotide away. This record comes from a study of blood T cell repertoires in COVID-19 (dated by TCRdb to 2019 to 2021). In the study overall: Collaborator samples came from the United States, Italy and Spain and covered acute and convalescent phases of COVID-19. The prospective study material was composed of cDNA or gDNA derived from T cells, B-cell-depleted T cells, or PBMCs. The repertoires were released in a freely available public database meant as a resource for research on the immune response to SARS-CoV-2. The sample metadata nearly always contained a de-identified subject ID, COVID-19 status, age in years and sex. HLA class I and class II types, where available, came from metadata supplied by the sample provider rather than from assay-based typing. The dataset comprised deeply sampled blood TCRbeta repertoires from subjects exposed to, actively infected with, or recovered from COVID-19. The samples were drawn from two sources: the first 160 participants of the ongoing ImmuneRACE study, and 950 to 1,500 subjects contributed by 6 global collaborators. Study-wide conclusions, independent of this receptor: The amount of clinical and demographic metadata varied by source and participant and was provided uncurated.

Participants in the prospective study were aged about 18 to 95 years, lived in over 20 United States geographic areas, and enrolled through a virtual design. In the prospective study, cohorts were assigned on the basis of participant-reported clinical history obtained from a screening survey and a study questionnaire. Exposed participants were defined as having been in contact with someone with a PCR-confirmed or clinician-diagnosed COVID-19 case within 2 weeks of study entry. Mobile phlebotomists in the prospective study collected whole blood, serum and a nasopharyngeal or oropharyngeal swab from every participant. Over an approximately 2-month period, participants in the prospective study had the option of providing additional blood draws and questionnaires. Before DNA extraction, blood samples from the prospective study were shipped at room temperature or frozen. Trimming at the junction amounts to 5 bases on V and 0 bases on J, and the germline ends lie 13 bases apart. In the germline V gene, CDR1 corresponds to SGHTA and CDR2 to FQGNSA. Spanning cysteine to phenylalanine, the CDR3 consists of 16 amino acids. This entry keeps only the CDR3 DNA: 48 bases, framed from base 1.

TCRbeta CDR3 regions were amplified from genomic DNA by means of the immunoSEQ Assay, a bias-controlled multiplex PCR. The source study handled its data this way. The number of nucleated cells in each sample was estimated by amplification of reference gene primers within the assay. To quantify the absolute abundance of each unique TCRbeta CDR3 rearrangement, sequence reads were collapsed and filtered. For each sample, productive Simpson clonality was calculated as the square root of Simpson's diversity index over productive rearrangements. Entries here come from immuneACCESS through TCRdb and include only in-frame sequences with V and J called. Some clones fail to appear in such tables; in the studies checked, an unresolved V gene covers under half of the shortfall, and the cause of the remainder is unknown. V and J calls and clone size come straight from that table; D and trimming were deduced from the DNA. Counted in this sample were 140,000 to 150,000 clones; around 84% of them appeared once. The top ten constitute more than 4.5% of the sample.

The sample was PBMCs or T cells enriched from blood (not recorded which). The sequence is built from TRBV7-2 and TRBJ2-2, with a weak D call of TRBD2 (7 bases match). The TCR comes from a woman aged 45-59 years who had been exposed to COVID-19. The CDR3: CASSTRGGTNTGELFF. Read as DNA, the sequence is TGTGCCAGCAGCACTAGGGGGGGAACGAACACCGGGGAGCTGTTTTTT.